This T cell receptor beta chain was recorded in a study of cytomegalovirus exposure and HLA in healthy donors. Whole-study results and caveats: It was 160 or so TCR beta chains that were listed as cytomegalovirus-associated.

PCR was performed using 60 Vbeta and 13 Jbeta primers. Authors' methods: It was a later analysis that counted about 80 million unique TCR beta chains, of which about 10 million were shared. Generated by immunoSEQ multiplex PCR, the TCRdb table keeps only in-frame clones and is missing some. V and J calls and clone size are copied from that table; D and trimming were computed from the DNA. Of approximately 170,000 clones in the sample, 60% to 85% were seen once. The V gene end was trimmed by 0 bases and the J gene end by 3 bases; junction bases not matched to a gene: 11. CDR1 and CDR2 from the germline V gene are MGHRA and YSYEKL. CDR3 size: 18 residues. This clone was observed a handful of times. The antigen remains unidentified.

The chain is built from TRBV4-1 and TRBJ2-7; 10 nucleotides match TRBD2. The receptor was derived from a female donor in good health and CMV-seronegative. Sequencing used PBMCs. The DNA of the CDR3 is TGCGCCAGCAGCCAAGAACCTAGCGGGAGAATCGTTCGCTACGAGCAGTACTTC. Translating it yields CASSQEPSGRIVRYEQYF.